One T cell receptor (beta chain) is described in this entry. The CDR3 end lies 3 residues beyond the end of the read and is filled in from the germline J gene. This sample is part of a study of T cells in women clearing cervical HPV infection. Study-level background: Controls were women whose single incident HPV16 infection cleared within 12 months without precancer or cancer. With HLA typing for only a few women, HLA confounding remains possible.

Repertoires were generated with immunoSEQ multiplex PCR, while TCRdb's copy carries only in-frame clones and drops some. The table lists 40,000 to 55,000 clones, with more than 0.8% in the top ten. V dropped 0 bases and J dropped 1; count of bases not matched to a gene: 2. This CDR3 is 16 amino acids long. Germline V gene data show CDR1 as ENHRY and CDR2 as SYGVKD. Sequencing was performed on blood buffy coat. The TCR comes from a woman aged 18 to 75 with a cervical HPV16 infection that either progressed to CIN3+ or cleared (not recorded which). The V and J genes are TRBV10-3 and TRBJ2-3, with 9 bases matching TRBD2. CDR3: CAISESPSGGTDTQYF. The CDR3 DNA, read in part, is TGTGCCATCAGTGAGTCGCCTAGCGGGGGCACAGATACG.